These T cell receptor beta chains were read from a single sample in a study of identical twins. TCRdb used MiXCR to reprocess the 5' RACE reads, holding one entry per CDR3 protein. The sample carries approximately 550,000 distinct CDR3 sequences, 20% to 25% recorded once. The same sample was also used in a study of yellow fever vaccine responses in identical twins.

The sequenced sample consisted of CD4+ T cells sorted from blood. These TCRs come from a woman aged 18-30 years in good health. The CDR3 runs from the conserved cysteine through the conserved F or W. The D gene is left open where the match is weak. Only some rows state a clone size, as once, few, many or a class for expanded clones.

clone size | D gene | J gene | V gene | CDR3 protein | CDR3 DNA
few | . | TRBJ2-3 | TRBV5-1 | CASSLDSRNTDTQYF | TGCGCCAGCAGCTTGGATTCTAGGAATACAGATACGCAGTATTTT
few | . | TRBJ1-4 | TRBV25-1 | CASSRRAANEKLFF | TGTGCCAGCAGTCGAAGAGCAGCTAATGAAAAACTGTTTTTT
few | . | TRBJ2-4 | TRBV10-3 | CAISEGLAKNIQYF | TGTGCCATCAGTGAAGGGCTAGCCAAAAACATTCAGTACTTC
few | . | TRBJ1-4 | TRBV10-3 | CAISESGARGTPSNEKLFF | TGTGCCATCAGTGAGTCTGGGGCCAGGGGTACCCCCAGTAATGAAAAACTGTTTTTT
many | TRBD1 | TRBJ1-1 | TRBV6-1 | CASSQGAGNTEAFF | TGTGCCAGCAGTCAGGGGGCGGGGAACACTGAAGCTTTCTTT
. | TRBD1 | TRBJ1-6 | TRBV5-1 | CASSLEGDRGPSPLHF | TGCGCCAGCAGCTTGGAGGGGGACAGGGGTCCTTCACCCCTCCACTTT
many | . | TRBJ1-1 | TRBV4-2 | CASSQMDTPNTEAFF | TGTGCCAGCAGCCAAATGGACACCCCGAACACTGAAGCTTTCTTT
. | . | TRBJ1-1 | TRBV28 | CATFSPGRNTEAFF | TGTGCCACATTCTCGCCGGGAAGGAACACTGAAGCTTTCTTT
. | . | TRBJ1-2 | TRBV7-9 | CASSSKQGDYGYTF | TGTGCCAGCAGTTCGAAACAGGGCGACTATGGCTACACCTTC
few | TRBD2 | TRBJ2-1 | TRBV12-3/TRBV12-4 | CASSTGLAEHNEQFF | TGTGCCAGCAGTACCGGACTAGCGGAACACAATGAGCAGTTCTTC
few | TRBD2 | TRBJ2-5 | TRBV12-3/TRBV12-4 | CASRPAGKETQYF | TGTGCCAGCAGACCAGCGGGGAAGGAGACCCAGTACTTC
. | . | TRBJ2-2 | TRBV4-1 | CASSQVWNGGLTGELFF | TGCGCCAGCAGCCAAGTTTGGAACGGGGGGCTTACCGGGGAGCTGTTTTTT
. | TRBD2 | TRBJ2-3 | TRBV18 | CASSPITSGSTDTQYF | TGTGCCAGCTCACCAATCACTAGCGGGAGCACAGATACGCAGTATTTT
. | . | TRBJ2-2 | TRBV7-3 | CASSPGGARNTGELFF | TGTGCCAGCAGCCCAGGGGGGGCAAGGAACACCGGGGAGCTGTTTTTT
. | TRBD2 | TRBJ2-1 | TRBV2 | CASRNIGGGLAGGSEQFF | TGTGCCAGCAGGAACATCGGTGGGGGACTAGCGGGAGGCAGTGAGCAGTTCTTC
few | . | TRBJ2-1 | TRBV7-6 | CASSLVIRGVDGEQFF | TGTGCCAGCAGCTTAGTCATCCGGGGAGTGGATGGTGAGCAGTTCTTC
few | . | TRBJ2-3 | TRBV5-6 | CASSYLARTIRDTQYF | TGTGCCAGCAGCTACCTAGCGAGAACCATCAGAGATACGCAGTATTTT
few | . | TRBJ1-3 | TRBV5-1 | CASSLVMGNTIYF | TGCGCCAGCAGCTTGGTTATGGGAAACACCATATATTTT
few | . | TRBJ2-5 | TRBV6-1 | CASRNRGRVEETQYF | TGTGCCAGCAGAAACCGCGGAAGGGTTGAAGAGACCCAGTACTTC
. | . | TRBJ2-7 | TRBV27 | CASRTSWSEQYF | TGTGCCAGCAGGACCTCGTGGTCCGAGCAGTACTTC
. | . | TRBJ2-7 | TRBV24-1 | CATGRTKYEQYF | TGTGCCACCGGCAGGACGAAATACGAGCAGTACTTC
few | . | TRBJ2-1 | TRBV12-3/TRBV12-4 | CASSLALGEQFF | TGTGCCAGCAGTTTAGCGCTTGGTGAGCAGTTCTTC
many | TRBD2 | TRBJ2-2 | TRBV5-1 | CASSLTSPNTGELFF | TGCGCCAGCAGCCTGACTAGCCCAAACACCGGGGAGCTGTTTTTT
many | . | TRBJ1-2 | TRBV12-3/TRBV12-4 | CASSPGFGYTF | TGTGCCAGCAGTCCAGGGTTTGGCTACACCTTC
. | TRBD2 | TRBJ2-1 | TRBV4-1 | CASSPPPGTSGDNEQFF | TGCGCCAGCAGCCCACCACCAGGGACTAGCGGGGACAATGAGCAGTTCTTC
. | . | TRBJ2-3 | TRBV11-2 | CASSFRGGFNTDTQYF | TGTGCCAGCAGCTTCCGAGGGGGATTTAACACAGATACGCAGTATTTT
. | . | TRBJ2-7 | TRBV20-1 | CSARDPTGASYEQYF | TGCAGTGCTAGAGATCCTACGGGAGCCTCATACGAGCAGTACTTC
few | . | TRBJ2-7 | TRBV12-3/TRBV12-4 | CASSFRAGPYGGRGYEQYF | TGTGCCAGCAGTTTTCGCGCTGGACCCTATGGGGGCCGAGGCTACGAGCAGTACTTC
. | TRBD2 | TRBJ2-1 | TRBV6-5 | CASSLLAGATSYNEQFF | TGTGCCAGCAGTTTACTAGCGGGGGCGACCTCCTACAATGAGCAGTTCTTC
. | . | TRBJ2-5 | TRBV5-1 | CASSLEGDNWGRGETQYF | TGCGCCAGCAGCTTGGAGGGGGATAACTGGGGCCGGGGAGAGACCCAGTACTTC
. | . | TRBJ2-1 | TRBV9 | CASSEGGLPNNEQFF | TGTGCCAGCAGCGAGGGGGGACTACCTAACAATGAGCAGTTCTTC
. | TRBD2 | TRBJ2-1 | TRBV7-9 | CASSLFLRGNSYNEQFF | TGTGCCAGCAGCTTATTTCTGCGGGGGAACTCCTACAATGAGCAGTTCTTC
few | . | TRBJ2-1 | TRBV5-5 | CASSLAARERQFF | TGTGCCAGCAGCTTGGCGGCGAGGGAAAGGCAGTTCTTC
. | . | TRBJ1-2 | TRBV12-3/TRBV12-4 | CASSLDTAVWGYTF | TGTGCCAGCAGTTTAGACACTGCCGTCTGGGGCTACACCTTC
. | . | TRBJ1-6 | TRBV10-3 | CAIQSGNSPLHF | TGTGCCATCCAGAGCGGTAATTCACCCCTCCACTTT
few | . | TRBJ1-5 | TRBV6-1 | CASSRDIYSNQPQHF | TGTGCCAGCAGCAGGGACATTTATAGCAATCAGCCCCAGCATTTT
few | TRBD2 | TRBJ2-3 | TRBV28 | CASSLSTQLAGPGGTQYF | TGTGCCAGCAGTTTATCAACTCAACTAGCGGGACCCGGGGGGACGCAGTATTTT
. | TRBD2 | TRBJ2-1 | TRBV5-1 | CASSGGLAEYNEQFF | TGCGCCAGCAGCGGAGGTCTAGCGGAGTACAATGAGCAGTTCTTC
. | TRBD2 | TRBJ2-5 | TRBV2 | CASISWPAGGQETQYF | TGTGCCAGCATCTCCTGGCCAGCGGGAGGGCAAGAGACCCAGTACTTC
many | TRBD1 | TRBJ2-3 | TRBV12-3/TRBV12-4 | CASSFYRGKADTQYF | TGTGCCAGCAGTTTTTACAGGGGGAAGGCAGATACGCAGTATTTT
. | . | TRBJ2-2 | TRBV5-1 | CASSLEDYNTGELFF | TGCGCCAGCAGCTTGGAGGACTACAACACCGGGGAGCTGTTTTTT